A selection of T cell receptor beta chains follows, all from one sample in a study of blood T cell repertoires in COVID-19. Sequencing used immunoSEQ multiplex PCR; TCRdb keeps in-frame clones, though not all of them. The sample carries fewer than 120,000 clones, over 65% recorded once. The sample was peripheral blood. The receptors here all came from a woman over 75 with acute or convalescent COVID-19. Both conserved end residues are part of each CDR3. Fields, in order: clone size, J gene, D gene, V gene, CDR3 protein, CDR3 DNA. A D gene is named only where the DNA matches it firmly. Size is stated for part of the rows, as once, few or many counts, or as a class when the clone is expanded.

clone size: -; J gene: TRBJ2-3; D gene: -; V gene: TRBV4-2; CDR3 protein: CATTRLGTDTQYF; CDR3 DNA: TGTGCCACGACTCGACTCGGCACAGATACGCAGTATTTT
clone size: -; J gene: TRBJ2-1; D gene: -; V gene: TRBV24-1; CDR3 protein: CATSSGVDNEQFF; CDR3 DNA: TGTGCCACCAGTTCGGGGGTGGACAATGAGCAGTTCTTC
clone size: many; J gene: TRBJ1-2; D gene: TRBD1; V gene: TRBV7-2; CDR3 protein: CASRVTGRYGYTF; CDR3 DNA: TGTGCCAGCAGAGTGACAGGGCGATATGGCTACACCTTC
clone size: -; J gene: TRBJ2-7; D gene: TRBD2; V gene: TRBV4-2; CDR3 protein: CASSQELAGVNEQYF; CDR3 DNA: TGTGCCAGCAGCCAAGAACTAGCGGGAGTCAACGAGCAGTACTTC
clone size: -; J gene: TRBJ2-4; D gene: -; V gene: TRBV6-4; CDR3 protein: CASSDPVWSAKNIQYF; CDR3 DNA: TGTGCCAGCAGTGATCCGGTATGGAGCGCCAAAAACATTCAGTACTTC
clone size: -; J gene: TRBJ1-2; D gene: -; V gene: TRBV29-1; CDR3 protein: CSVEGLQDSANYGYTF; CDR3 DNA: TGCAGCGTTGAAGGCTTACAAGACTCCGCTAACTATGGCTACACCTTC
clone size: -; J gene: TRBJ2-1; D gene: TRBD2; V gene: TRBV10-3; CDR3 protein: CATQPGLAGGWNEQFF; CDR3 DNA: TGTGCCACCCAACCGGGACTAGCGGGAGGGTGGAATGAGCAGTTCTTC
clone size: -; J gene: TRBJ2-3; D gene: TRBD2; V gene: TRBV4-2; CDR3 protein: CASSPKGLAGHTDTQYF; CDR3 DNA: TGTGCCAGCAGCCCGAAAGGACTAGCGGGGCACACAGATACGCAGTATTTT
clone size: once; J gene: TRBJ1-2; D gene: TRBD1; V gene: TRBV7-2; CDR3 protein: CASSLNRGVGYTF; CDR3 DNA: TGTGCCAGCAGCTTAAACAGGGGGGTTGGCTACACCTTC
clone size: -; J gene: TRBJ2-3; D gene: TRBD2; V gene: TRBV24-1; CDR3 protein: CATSDLSGTSGRDTQYF; CDR3 DNA: TGTGCCACCAGTGATCTCTCCGGGACTAGCGGGAGAGATACGCAGTATTTT
clone size: -; J gene: TRBJ1-2; D gene: -; V gene: TRBV4-3; CDR3 protein: CASSQDYSLIYYGYTF; CDR3 DNA: TGCGCCAGCAGCCAAGATTACTCCCTTATCTACTATGGCTACACCTTC
clone size: -; J gene: TRBJ1-2; D gene: TRBD1; V gene: TRBV5-8; CDR3 protein: CASSSRQGWASGYGYTF; CDR3 DNA: TGTGCCAGCAGCTCCCGACAGGGATGGGCCTCTGGCTATGGCTACACCTTC
clone size: -; J gene: TRBJ1-2; D gene: TRBD1; V gene: TRBV5-1; CDR3 protein: CASSLAGRPGQGVSGYTF; CDR3 DNA: TGCGCCAGCAGCTTGGCCGGCAGACCGGGACAGGGGGTCTCTGGCTACACCTTC
clone size: -; J gene: TRBJ2-6; D gene: -; V gene: TRBV7-2; CDR3 protein: CASSFYRHLSGANVLTF; CDR3 DNA: TGTGCCAGCAGCTTTTACCGACACCTCTCTGGGGCCAACGTCCTGACTTTC
clone size: -; J gene: TRBJ2-7; D gene: TRBD1; V gene: TRBV6-5; CDR3 protein: CASSTAGTGTYEQYF; CDR3 DNA: TGTGCCAGCAGTACCGCCGGGACAGGGACTTACGAGCAGTACTTC
clone size: -; J gene: TRBJ1-1; D gene: -; V gene: TRBV7-2; CDR3 protein: CASSLEGTPNTEAFF; CDR3 DNA: TGTGCCAGCAGCTTAGAAGGGACACCGAACACTGAAGCTTTCTTT
clone size: -; J gene: TRBJ1-5; D gene: -; V gene: TRBV6-2/TRBV6-3; CDR3 protein: CASSYDTTMAQHF; CDR3 DNA: TGTGCCAGCAGTTACGACACCACCATGGCCCAGCATTTT
clone size: -; J gene: TRBJ2-1; D gene: -; V gene: TRBV4-1; CDR3 protein: CASGTVSGLLYNEQFF; CDR3 DNA: TGCGCCAGCGGGACGGTTAGCGGTCTACTTTACAATGAGCAGTTCTTC
clone size: -; J gene: TRBJ2-7; D gene: TRBD1; V gene: TRBV30; CDR3 protein: CAWSGTGDLYEQYF; CDR3 DNA: TGTGCCTGGAGTGGGACAGGGGACCTCTACGAGCAGTACTTC
clone size: -; J gene: TRBJ2-2; D gene: TRBD1; V gene: TRBV6-7; CDR3 protein: CASKTGSDGELFF; CDR3 DNA: TGTGCCAGCAAGACAGGGTCGGACGGGGAGCTGTTTTTT
clone size: -; J gene: TRBJ1-2; D gene: TRBD1; V gene: TRBV12-3/TRBV12-4; CDR3 protein: CASGQVNYGYTF; CDR3 DNA: TGTGCCAGCGGACAGGTTAACTATGGCTACACCTTC
clone size: -; J gene: TRBJ2-7; D gene: TRBD1; V gene: TRBV3-1/TRBV3-2; CDR3 protein: CASSLRTGRVEQYF; CDR3 DNA: TGTGCCAGCAGCCTTAGGACAGGGCGAGTCGAGCAGTACTTC
clone size: few; J gene: TRBJ1-2; D gene: -; V gene: TRBV11-3; CDR3 protein: CASSLAGRVANYGYTF; CDR3 DNA: TGTGCCAGCAGCTTAGCCGGCCGGGTAGCTAACTATGGCTACACCTTC
clone size: few; J gene: TRBJ1-1; D gene: -; V gene: TRBV3-1/TRBV3-2; CDR3 protein: CASSQDSIPNTEAFF; CDR3 DNA: TGTGCCAGCAGCCAAGATAGCATCCCAAACACTGAAGCTTTCTTT
clone size: -; J gene: TRBJ2-5; D gene: -; V gene: TRBV18; CDR3 protein: CASSPPVSGETQYF; CDR3 DNA: TGTGCCAGCTCACCACCGGTTTCGGGAGAGACCCAGTACTTC
clone size: -; J gene: TRBJ1-4; D gene: TRBD1; V gene: TRBV5-5; CDR3 protein: CASSFETGDEKLFF; CDR3 DNA: TGTGCCAGCAGCTTCGAGACAGGGGATGAAAAACTGTTTTTT
clone size: -; J gene: TRBJ1-1; D gene: -; V gene: TRBV4-1; CDR3 protein: CASSPGQRMNTEAFF; CDR3 DNA: TGCGCCAGCAGCCCCGGACAGCGTATGAACACTGAAGCTTTCTTT
clone size: few; J gene: TRBJ1-4; D gene: TRBD1; V gene: TRBV6-1; CDR3 protein: CASSESPGGFSNEKLFF; CDR3 DNA: TGTGCCAGCAGTGAGTCGCCAGGGGGGTTTTCTAATGAAAAACTGTTTTTT
clone size: -; J gene: TRBJ2-1; D gene: TRBD2; V gene: TRBV4-1; CDR3 protein: CASSLNPTSGNEQFF; CDR3 DNA: TGCGCCAGCAGCCTCAACCCCACTAGCGGGAATGAGCAGTTCTTC
clone size: -; J gene: TRBJ2-7; D gene: -; V gene: TRBV13; CDR3 protein: CASSSIIRYEQYF; CDR3 DNA: TGTGCCAGCAGCTCGATAATCCGGTACGAGCAGTACTTC
clone size: few; J gene: TRBJ2-7; D gene: TRBD2; V gene: TRBV30; CDR3 protein: CALSSGGPYEQYF; CDR3 DNA: TGTGCCTTATCTAGCGGGGGGCCTTACGAGCAGTACTTC
clone size: -; J gene: TRBJ1-1; D gene: -; V gene: TRBV6-5; CDR3 protein: CASSLTENTEAFF; CDR3 DNA: TGTGCCAGCAGTCTCACAGAGAACACTGAAGCTTTCTTT
clone size: -; J gene: TRBJ1-1; D gene: -; V gene: TRBV10-3; CDR3 protein: CAIRLQGNTEAFF; CDR3 DNA: TGTGCCATCAGGCTACAGGGAAACACTGAAGCTTTCTTT
clone size: -; J gene: TRBJ2-1; D gene: -; V gene: TRBV19; CDR3 protein: CASSIGRQSVYYNEQFF; CDR3 DNA: TGTGCCAGTAGTATAGGTAGACAGTCAGTGTACTACAATGAGCAGTTCTTC
clone size: -; J gene: TRBJ2-2; D gene: TRBD2; V gene: TRBV10-3; CDR3 protein: CAIGALAGGAGELFF; CDR3 DNA: TGTGCCATCGGGGCGCTAGCGGGGGGCGCCGGGGAGCTGTTTTTT
clone size: few; J gene: TRBJ2-3; D gene: TRBD2; V gene: TRBV2; CDR3 protein: CASSGPLADSTDTQYF; CDR3 DNA: TGTGCCAGCAGCGGACCACTAGCGGATAGCACAGATACGCAGTATTTT
clone size: -; J gene: TRBJ1-1; D gene: TRBD1; V gene: TRBV5-1; CDR3 protein: CASSWGQDTEAFF; CDR3 DNA: TGCGCCAGCAGCTGGGGACAGGACACTGAAGCTTTCTTT
clone size: -; J gene: TRBJ2-5; D gene: TRBD1; V gene: TRBV27; CDR3 protein: CASSLSRGHKTQYF; CDR3 DNA: TGTGCCAGCAGTTTAAGCAGGGGGCATAAGACCCAGTACTTC
clone size: -; J gene: TRBJ1-1; D gene: -; V gene: TRBV3-1/TRBV3-2; CDR3 protein: CASSQASNTEAFF; CDR3 DNA: TGTGCCAGCAGCCAAGCGTCGAACACTGAAGCTTTCTTT